The 5 T cell receptor beta chains below all came from one sample that was sequenced in a study of T cells after yellow fever vaccination. Each CDR3 protein is one row after TCRdb ran MiXCR on the 5' RACE reads. In the table there are around 120,000 distinct CDR3 sequences, roughly 15% of which are singletons. Source: CD8+ T cells sorted from PBMCs, taken 5 days after the yellow fever booster vaccination. Every receptor here comes from a man aged 18 to 29 who received the YFV17D yellow fever vaccine.

There are a few counts of this clonotype. This sequence joins TRBV6-2 or TRBV6-3 and TRBJ2-7; 7 nucleotides align to TRBD1. The J segment lost 6 bases and the V segment lost 6 bases, leaving 5 bases of the junction unmatched. The CDR3 contains 12 residues. Germline CDR1 and CDR2: MNHEY and SVGEGT. Written as DNA, the CDR3 is TGTGCCAGCAGATCGACAGGGATCGAGCAGTACTTC. Translated: CASRSTGIEQYF.

There are a few counts of this clonotype. The J gene is TRBJ2-3, the V gene TRBV4-3; D remains ambiguous. Germline V gene lookup returns CDR1 LGHNA and CDR2 YSLEER. V was shortened by 1 base and J by 7 bases, with 9 bases between the two germline ends. The CDR3 consists of 13 residues. CDR3 DNA: TGCGCCAGCAGCCAAGGTGGCGGCTATACGCAGTATTTT. This sequence encodes CASSQGGGYTQYF.

A few counts support this clonotype. The rearrangement joins TRBV14 to TRBJ2-7; a weak D match, TRBD2 (6 bases). The V gene's germline CDR1 is SGHDN and CDR2 FVKESK. The germline V and J ends were trimmed by 1 base and 2 bases, with 12 bases remaining between them. The CDR3 covers 15 residues. Here the CDR3 reads CASSQGWGTAYEQYV. As DNA, the CDR3 is TGTGCCAGCAGCCAAGGTTGGGGGACTGCCTACGAGCAGTACGTC.

The sample holds a few counts of this clonotype. The chain combines TRBV21-1 with TRBJ2-1. TRBV21-1 is a recognized pseudogene. This CDR3 has 11 amino acids. Written as DNA, the CDR3 is TGTGCCAGCAGCACACGCCATGAGCAGTTCTTC. Translation gives CASSTRHEQFF.

This chain connects TRBV4-3 to TRBJ1-5, with 7 bases lining up with TRBD1. V lost 4 bases and J lost 8; bases outside the gene matches: 11. Germline V gene lookup returns CDR1 LGHNA and CDR2 YSLEER. This CDR3 region has 15 residues. The CDR3 reads CASSRTTGAGEPQHF. The DNA of the CDR3 is TGCGCCAGCAGCCGCACTACAGGGGCGGGAGAGCCCCAGCATTTT.